These 10 T cell receptor beta chains share one sample of origin, sequenced in a study of cytomegalovirus exposure and HLA in healthy donors. Primers for the PCR totalled 60 Vbeta and 13 Jbeta. Produced via immunoSEQ multiplex PCR; TCRdb's table is partial and in-frame only. The sample consists of 160,000 or so clones, roughly 79% of them appearing once. The sequenced sample was PBMCs. The receptor source for this set is a woman aged 40 to 55 in good health and CMV-seronegative.

This clone was seen more than once but under ten times. The chain has TRBV5-4 and TRBJ2-7; 10 nucleotides align to TRBD2. Germline V gene sequence: CDR1 SGHNT, CDR2 YYREEE (reference sequence). The CDR3 loop spans 16 amino acids. V lost 3 bases, J lost 3 bases, and 9 bases stayed unmatched. The CDR3 here is CASSSAGLAGVYEQYF. The CDR3 coding sequence is TGTGCCAGCAGCTCCGCCGGGCTAGCGGGAGTCTACGAGCAGTACTTC.

The chain carries TRBV28 and TRBJ2-1; 9 nucleotides align to TRBD2. The CDR3 covers 19 residues. The V gene's germline CDR1 is MDHEN and CDR2 SYDVKM. V was clipped by 6 bases and J by 7 bases; unmatched bases: 22. The CDR3 here is CASSSMSGRKLSRGNEQFF. The CDR3 nucleotides are TGTGCCAGCAGCTCCATGAGCGGGAGGAAGCTCAGTAGGGGGAATGAGCAGTTCTTC.

The chain recombines TRBV19 with TRBJ2-2; D is possibly TRBD1 (5 bases). The CDR3 is 13 amino acids. Germline V gene data show CDR1 as LNHDA and CDR2 as SQIVND (reference sequence). V was shortened by 3 bases and J by 6 bases, with 8 bases between the two germline ends. CDR3 loop: CASSILGAGELFF. The CDR3 DNA reads as TGTGCCAGTAGTATCTTAGGGGCCGGGGAGCTGTTTTTT.

This sequence joins TRBV6-5 and TRBJ2-7; TRBD1 matches at 9 bases. Germline V CDR1 and CDR2: MNHEY, SVGAGI. This CDR3 comprises 14 residues. Germline trimming cut 2 bases from V and 6 bases from J; bases unmatched to any gene: 5. CDR3 nucleotides: TGTGCCAGCAGTTACGAGGACAGGGGTTTCGAGCAGTACTTC. It codes for CASSYEDRGFEQYF.

The chain carries TRBV4-1 and TRBJ2-7; 7 positions agree with TRBD2. The trim removed 4 bases at V and 3 bases at J, leaving 9 bases unmatched. The CDR3 is 15 residues long. Germline V lookup: CDR1 MGHRA, CDR2 YSYEKL. CDR3 in amino acids: CASSLGTTPIYEQYF. CDR3 DNA: TGCGCCAGCAGCCTTGGGACTACCCCCATCTACGAGCAGTACTTC.

As to this clone: One end of the junction fails to match germline, which may point to a read error. J is TRBJ2-1 and V is TRBV7-7, with 8 nucleotides matching TRBD2. This CDR3 region has 15 residues. Germline loops: CDR1 SSHAT, CDR2 FNYEAQ (reference sequence). CDR3 in amino acids: CASSLTAGEMEEQFF. In nucleotides, the CDR3 is TGTGCTAGCAGCTTGACAGCGGGGGAGATGGAGGAGCAGTTCTTC.

CDR3 protein: CASSSGLAGQSSYNEQFF. The CDR3 DNA reads TGTGCCAGCAGCTCCGGACTAGCGGGTCAGAGCTCCTACAATGAGCAGTTCTTC. The chain combines TRBV7-9 with TRBJ2-1, with TRBD2 matching 11 bases. This CDR3 has 18 residues. The J segment lost 0 bases and the V segment lost 4 bases, leaving 8 bases of the junction unmatched. The V gene's germline CDR1 is SEHNR and CDR2 FQNEAQ (reference sequence).

This clone was counted once. The V call is TRBV25-1, the J call TRBJ2-7; maybe TRBD2 (6 bases). Trimming took 3 bases from V and 2 from J, leaving 14 bases between them. The CDR3 length is 15 residues. CDR1 is MGHDK and CDR2 is SYGVNS in the germline V gene. The CDR3 DNA is TGTGCCAGCAGTGAGGGGCCAGCGGGTACCTACGAGCAGTACTTC. The encoded protein is CASSEGPAGTYEQYF.

V and J are TRBV21-1 and TRBJ1-1; the DNA was not compared with TRBD1, the D call given in the table. TRBV21-1 represents a pseudogene. This CDR3 spans 14 amino acids. This CDR3 is CASKADSMNTEAFF. For the CDR3, the DNA is TGTGCCAGCAAAGCCGACAGTATGAACACTGAAGCTTTCTTT.

The rearrangement uses TRBV5-1 and TRBJ1-3; D is ambiguous. Between the trimmed V and J ends, which lost 3 bases and 8 bases, there was a span of 15 bases. CDR3 length: 14 amino acids. Per the germline V gene, CDR1 is SGHRS and CDR2 is YFSETQ. Here the CDR3 DNA reads TGCGCCAGCAGCTCAATGTGGGGAGCGGACACCATATATTTT. Its translation is CASSSMWGADTIYF. The full variable domain, its missing parts supplied by reference TRBV5-1 and TRBJ1-3, is KAGVTQTPRYLIKTRGQQVTLSCSPISGHRSVSWYQQTPGQGLQFLFEYFSETQRNKGNFPGRFSGRQFSNSRSEMNVSTLELGDSALYLCASSSMWGADTIYFGEGSWLTVV.